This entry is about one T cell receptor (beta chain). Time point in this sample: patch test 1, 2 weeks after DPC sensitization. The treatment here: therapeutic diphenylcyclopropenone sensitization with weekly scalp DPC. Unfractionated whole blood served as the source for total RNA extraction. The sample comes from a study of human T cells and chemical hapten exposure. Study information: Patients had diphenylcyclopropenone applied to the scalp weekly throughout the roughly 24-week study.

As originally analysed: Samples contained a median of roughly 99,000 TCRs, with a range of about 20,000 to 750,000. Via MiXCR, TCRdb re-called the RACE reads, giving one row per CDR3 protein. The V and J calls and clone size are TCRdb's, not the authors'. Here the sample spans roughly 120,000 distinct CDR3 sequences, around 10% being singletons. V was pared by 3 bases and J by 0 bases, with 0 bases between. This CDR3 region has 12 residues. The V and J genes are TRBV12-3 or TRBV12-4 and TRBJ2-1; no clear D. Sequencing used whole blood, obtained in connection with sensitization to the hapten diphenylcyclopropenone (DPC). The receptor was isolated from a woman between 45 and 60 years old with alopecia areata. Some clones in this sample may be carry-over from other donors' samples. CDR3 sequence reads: CASSFSYNEQFF. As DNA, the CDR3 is TGTGCCAGCAGTTTCTCCTACAATGAGCAGTTCTTC.